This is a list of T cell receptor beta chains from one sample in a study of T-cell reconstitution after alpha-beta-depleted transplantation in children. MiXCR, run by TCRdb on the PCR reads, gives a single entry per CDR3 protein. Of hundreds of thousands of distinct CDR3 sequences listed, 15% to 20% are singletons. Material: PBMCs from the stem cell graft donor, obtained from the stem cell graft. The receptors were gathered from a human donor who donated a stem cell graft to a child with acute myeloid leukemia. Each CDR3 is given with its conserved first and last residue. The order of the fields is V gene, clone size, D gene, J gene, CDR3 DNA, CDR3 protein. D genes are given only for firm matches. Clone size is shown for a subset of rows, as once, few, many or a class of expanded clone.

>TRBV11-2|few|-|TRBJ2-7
TGTGCCAGCAGCTTAGCTACAGGGAAGATTTCCTACGAGCAGTACTTC
CASSLATGKISYEQYF
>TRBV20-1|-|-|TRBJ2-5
TGCAGTGCTACTCGGGAGCAAGAGACCCAGTACTTC
CSATREQETQYF
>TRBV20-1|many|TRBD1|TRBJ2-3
TGCAGTGCTAGATACGGACAGGGCGGAGGAGATACGCAGTATTTT
CSARYGQGGGDTQYF
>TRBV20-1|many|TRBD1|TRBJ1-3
TGCAGTGCTCCCGACAGGGGGTTTGGAAACACCATATATTTT
CSAPDRGFGNTIYF
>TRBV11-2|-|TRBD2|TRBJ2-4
TGTGCCAGCAGCTTAGGGGGTCGGGGGACTAGCGGGGGGCTAGCCAAAAACATTCAGTACTTC
CASSLGGRGTSGGLAKNIQYF
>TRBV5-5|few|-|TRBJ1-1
TGTGCCAGCAGCTTCGACAGGCCCACTGAAGCTTTCTTT
CASSFDRPTEAFF
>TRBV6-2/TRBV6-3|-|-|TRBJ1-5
TGTGCCAGCACCTCGCCCCGGGACGGGGGTGTTCGGAATCAGCCCCAGCATTTT
CASTSPRDGGVRNQPQHF
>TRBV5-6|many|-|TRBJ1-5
TGTGCCAGCAGCTTAGGGGCTTATAGCAATCAGCCCCAGCATTTT
CASSLGAYSNQPQHF
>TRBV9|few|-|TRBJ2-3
TGTGCCAGCAGCGTAGGAGAGCGTGGGGGCACAGATACGCAGTATTTT
CASSVGERGGTDTQYF
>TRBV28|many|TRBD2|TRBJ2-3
TGTGCCAGCAGTTGGACCAGCGGGGGGGCCTCAGATACGCAGTATTTT
CASSWTSGGASDTQYF
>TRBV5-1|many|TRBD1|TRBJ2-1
TGCGCCAGCAGCTACGACAGGGTCGACAATGAGCAGTTCTTC
CASSYDRVDNEQFF
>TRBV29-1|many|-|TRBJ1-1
TGCAGCGTAAAAAGGGGGGGTGGGAACACTGAAGCTTTCTTT
CSVKRGGGNTEAFF
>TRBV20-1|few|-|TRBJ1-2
TGCAGTGCTCCTAGGGGGGGGATGGAGGGCTACACCTTC
CSAPRGGMEGYTF
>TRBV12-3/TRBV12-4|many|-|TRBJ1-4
TGTGCCAGCAGGTCCAGGGTCGGTCGGGAAAAACTGTTTTTT
CASRSRVGREKLFF
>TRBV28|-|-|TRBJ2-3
TGTGCCAGCAGATGGACAGTAGCAGATACGCAGTATTTT
CASRWTVADTQYF
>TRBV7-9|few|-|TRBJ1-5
TGTGCCAGCAGTTCTGCCCCTTTTCAGCCCCAGCATTTT
CASSSAPFQPQHF
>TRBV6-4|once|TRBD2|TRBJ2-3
TGTGCCAGCAGTCCGGGACTAGCGGGGCCAGATACGCAGTATTTT
CASSPGLAGPDTQYF